This T cell receptor beta chain was recorded in a study of blood T cell repertoires in COVID-19. Study background: Researchers got acute and convalescent COVID-19 samples from the United States, Italy and Spain. T cells, B-cell-depleted T cells, or PBMCs provided the cDNA or gDNA that served as material.

This CDR3 region has 15 residues. V dropped 5 bases and J dropped 2; count of bases not matched to a gene: 7. Germline V lookup: CDR1 SGHTS, CDR2 YDEGEE. In the study's own analysis: Reference gene primer amplification yielded estimated nucleated cell counts. Measured with immunoSEQ multiplex PCR; TCRdb has only the in-frame clones, and not every one. For V, J and clone size, that table is used; D and trimming come from the DNA. The table lists 40,000 to 55,000 clones, about 90% of them singletons. This chain connects TRBV5-8 to TRBJ1-2; TRBD1 matches 9 bases. The TCR comes from a human donor in a cohort sampled during active COVID-19. Sequenced input: peripheral blood. Written as DNA, the CDR3 is TGTGCCAGCAGTGAGTGGACAGGGGCGAACTATGGCTACACCTTC. Encoded protein: CASSEWTGANYGYTF.